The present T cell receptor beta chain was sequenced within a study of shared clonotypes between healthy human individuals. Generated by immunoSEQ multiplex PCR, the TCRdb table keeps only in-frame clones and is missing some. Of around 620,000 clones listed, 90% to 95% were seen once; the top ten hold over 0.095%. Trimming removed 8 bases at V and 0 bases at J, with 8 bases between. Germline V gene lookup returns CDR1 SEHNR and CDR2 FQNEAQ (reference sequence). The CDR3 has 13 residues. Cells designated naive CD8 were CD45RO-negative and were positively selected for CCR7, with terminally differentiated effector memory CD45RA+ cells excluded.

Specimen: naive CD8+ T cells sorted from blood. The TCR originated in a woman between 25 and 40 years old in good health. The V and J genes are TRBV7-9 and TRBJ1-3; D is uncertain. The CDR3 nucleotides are TGTGCCAGCGCAGCGAGCTCTGGAAACACCATATATTTT. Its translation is CASAASSGNTIYF.